The following is a TCR beta chain sequence with its context. Its antigen is as yet unknown. There were likely unrecorded immune exposures, though donors were nominally healthy when sampled. Use of 60 Vbeta and 13 Jbeta primers characterized the PCR. Clones were read by immunoSEQ multiplex PCR, and TCRdb kept only the in-frame ones, dropping some. The sample consists of some 270,000 clones, roughly 80% of them appearing once. This record belongs to a study of cytomegalovirus exposure and HLA in healthy donors. Study outcomes and limitations: On later analysis, the bulk of CMV-associated TCR beta chains appeared to be HLA-restricted. TCR beta V- and J-gene trimming, according to a later analysis, was linked to a missense DCLRE1C variant.

The TCR sequence derives from a girl aged 2-10 years in good health and CMV-seronegative. Sequences were obtained from PBMCs.

The CDR3 DNA reads as TGTGCCAGCAGCTTGGGCGGGGAGTGGCAGTACTTC. The encoded protein is CASSLGGEWQYF. The rearrangement uses TRBV5-5 and TRBJ2-7; D may be TRBD2 (6 bases). Trimming left V 0 bases short and J 9 bases short, with 10 bases between. CDR3 length: 12 amino acids. Looked up from germline, CDR1 is SGHKS and CDR2 is YYEKEE (reference sequence).